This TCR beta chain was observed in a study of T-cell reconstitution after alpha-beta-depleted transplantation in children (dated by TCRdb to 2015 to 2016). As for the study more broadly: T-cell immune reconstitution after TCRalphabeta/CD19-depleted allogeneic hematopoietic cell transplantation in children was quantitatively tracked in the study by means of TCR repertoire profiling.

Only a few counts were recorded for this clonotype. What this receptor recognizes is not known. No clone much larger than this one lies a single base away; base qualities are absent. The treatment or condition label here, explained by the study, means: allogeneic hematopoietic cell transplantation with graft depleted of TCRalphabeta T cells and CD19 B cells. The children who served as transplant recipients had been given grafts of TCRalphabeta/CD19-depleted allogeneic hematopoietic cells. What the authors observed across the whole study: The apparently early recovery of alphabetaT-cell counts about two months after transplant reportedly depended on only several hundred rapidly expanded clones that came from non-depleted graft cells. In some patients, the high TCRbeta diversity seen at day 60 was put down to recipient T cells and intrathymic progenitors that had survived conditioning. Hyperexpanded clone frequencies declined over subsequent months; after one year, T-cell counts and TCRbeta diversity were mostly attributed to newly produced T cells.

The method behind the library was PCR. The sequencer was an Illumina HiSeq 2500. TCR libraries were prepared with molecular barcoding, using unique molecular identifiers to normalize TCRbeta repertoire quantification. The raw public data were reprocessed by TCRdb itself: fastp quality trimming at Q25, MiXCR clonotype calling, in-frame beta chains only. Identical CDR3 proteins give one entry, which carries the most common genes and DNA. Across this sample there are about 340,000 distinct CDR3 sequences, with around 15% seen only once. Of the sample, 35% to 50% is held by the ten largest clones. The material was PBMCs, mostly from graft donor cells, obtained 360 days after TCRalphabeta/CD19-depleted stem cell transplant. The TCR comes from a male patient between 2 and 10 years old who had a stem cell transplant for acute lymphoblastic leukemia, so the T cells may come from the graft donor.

The encoded CDR3 is CASSTTGGWTDTQYF. The DNA reads TGCGCCAGCAGCACGACAGGGGGCTGGACAGATACGCAGTATTTT. Recombination linked TRBV5-1 to TRBJ2-3; TRBD1 aligns with 10 central bases. The germline V end is reduced by 4 bases and the J end by 3 bases; junction bases left unmatched: 5. Via the germline V gene, CDR1 is SGHRS and CDR2 YFSETQ. The CDR3 spans 15 residues, from the cysteine through the phenylalanine. Only CDR3 DNA remains: 45 bases, in frame from the first base.